Below are 10 T cell receptor beta chains sequenced from a single sample in a study of monozygotic twins with inflammatory bowel disease. TCRdb reprocessed the 5' RACE reads; each CDR3 protein has one entry and no DNA is given. Reported are a few hundred thousand distinct CDR3 sequences; the ten largest clones contain 5.5% to 6.5%. The specimen was blood. The source is a human donor with ulcerative colitis or Crohn's disease, or a healthy co-twin of an affected twin (not recorded which).

V usage is TRBV18 and J usage is TRBJ1-1. The CDR3 spans 16 residues. Germline CDR1 and CDR2: KGHSH and LQKENI. The chain's CDR3 is CASSPQAGPLNTEAFF.

The chain links TRBV6-5 to TRBJ1-4; TCRdb's D call of TRBD1 is untestable without DNA. The CDR3 sequence is 17 residues long. Germline assignment: CDR1 MNHEY and CDR2 SVGAGI. CDR3 protein: CASSYSFWGTLNEKLFF.

The CDR3 spells CASTGLGGKGEQFF. V usage is TRBV28 and J usage is TRBJ2-1; TCRdb's assignment of TRBD1 cannot be checked, as there is no DNA. This CDR3 comprises 14 residues. The germline V gene has CDR1 MDHEN and CDR2 SYDVKM. Full variable domain (rest looked up from reference TRBV28 and TRBJ2-1): DVKVTQSSRYLVKRTGEKVFLECVQDMDHENMFWYRQDPGLGLRLIYFSYDVKMKEKGDIPEGYSVSREKKERFSLILESASTNQTSMYLCASTGLGGKGEQFFGPGTRLTVL.

This sequence joins TRBV14 and TRBJ2-1; absent DNA, TCRdb's TRBD1 call cannot be checked. The CDR3 length is 16 residues. Germline V gene lookup returns CDR1 SGHDN and CDR2 FVKESK. The CDR3 sequence: CASSQKAGTVYNEQFF.

The rearrangement links TRBV4-3 to TRBJ2-2; there is no DNA to check the TCRdb D call of TRBD1. The CDR3 loop spans 15 amino acids. Germline values: CDR1 LGHNA, CDR2 YSLEER. The CDR3 reads CASSQADRGTGELFF.

The chain uses TRBV20-1 and TRBJ2-1. This CDR3 comprises 11 residues. Germline CDR1 is DFQATT and CDR2 is SNEGSKA (reference sequence). CDR3 residues: CSAHLGWGQFF.

The V gene is TRBV7-2, the J gene TRBJ2-3; with no DNA, the TCRdb D assignment of TRBD1 cannot be verified. In germline, CDR1 is SGHTA, CDR2 FQGNSA. The CDR3 is 15 residues long. CDR3 residues: CASSFSRGSTDTQYF.

This chain links TRBV7-9 with TRBJ2-2; the TCRdb call, TRBD1, lacks DNA for checking. The CDR3 sequence is 17 residues long. The germline CDR1 and CDR2 sequences are SEHNR and FQNEAQ (reference sequence). The CDR3 sequence is CASSLGDRGFDTGELFF.

CDR3 sequence reads: CASSYDQTSGYNEQFF. This chain uses TRBV5-6 with TRBJ2-1; lacking DNA, the TRBD2 call made by TCRdb goes unchecked. The CDR3 runs 16 residues. From germline, CDR1 is SGHDT and CDR2 YYEEEE.

This chain connects TRBV7-2 to TRBJ2-1; checking the TCRdb D call of TRBD2 is not possible without DNA. This CDR3 has 13 amino acids. Per germline, CDR1 SGHTA and CDR2 FQGNSA. The CDR3 loop is CASSPFAGGKQFF. Together with reference TRBV7-2 and TRBJ2-1, the CDR3 gives the full variable domain: GAGVSQSPSNKVTEKGKDVELRCDPISGHTALYWYRQSLGQGLEFLIYFQGNSAPDKSGLPSDRFSAERTGGSVSTLTIQRTQQEDSAVYLCASSPFAGGKQFFGPGTRLTVL.